This T cell receptor (beta chain) was recovered during a study of T cells in Graves' hyperthyroidism and ophthalmopathy. Germline V CDR1 and CDR2: KGHSH, LQKENI. This CDR3 has 13 residues. Trimming took off 5 bases at V and 1 base at J, with 8 bases between the two ends. Template material for amplifying TCR beta CDR3 regions consisted of RNA transcripts. The HTBI primer set drove a first-round RT-PCR of the TCR CDR3. Via MiXCR, TCRdb re-called the multiplex PCR reads, giving one row per CDR3 protein. The sample shows about 350,000 distinct CDR3 sequences, more than 11% of them seen only once. Graves' hyperthyroidism without ophthalmopathy progression within 18 months was termed stable. Based on clinical symptoms, serum thyroxine and TRAb, thyroid ultrasound and orbital computed tomography, diagnoses were reached. The PBMCs studied were ones that came from approximately 9.9 ml fresh peripheral blood.

This clonotype was detected many times. Sequencing was done on a sample of blood. This TCR was sampled from a woman aged 30 to 39 with Graves' hyperthyroidism. The J gene is TRBJ1-1, the V gene TRBV18; unclear D gene. CDR3 coding DNA: TGTGCCAGCTCATGGCCGGAGAACACTGAAGCTTTCTTT. It is translated as CASSWPENTEAFF.